The 6 T cell receptor beta chains below were found in one sample sequenced in a study of blood T cell repertoires in COVID-19 (TCRdb year 2020). The library came from the immunoSEQ multiplex PCR assay. TCRdb carries this immuneACCESS record with in-frame sequences only. Its versions omit some clonotypes, under half of them owing to an unresolved V gene in the studies checked, with the rest unexplained. Counted in this sample were about 130,000 clones; 70% to 85% of them appeared once. The ten largest clones add up to over 9.5% of the sample. The sequenced material came from peripheral blood. The receptors stem from a man aged 55 to 70 who had recovered from COVID-19.

The chain links TRBV7-8 to TRBJ1-5, with 8 positions matching TRBD1. Germline CDR1 is SGHVS and CDR2 is FQNEAQ. This CDR3 is built from 14 residues. Trimming cost V 1 base and J 6 bases; bases outside gene matches: 2. Here the CDR3 reads CASSLEQGGQPQHF. The DNA of the CDR3 is TGTGCCAGCAGCTTAGAACAGGGGGGTCAGCCCCAGCATTTT.

The CDR3 nucleotides are TGTGCCAGTAGTCAGGGGTTCGGCCAGCCCCAGCATTTT. This gives the protein CASSQGFGQPQHF. This chain links TRBV19 with TRBJ1-5; D is perhaps TRBD1 (6 bases). With 5 bases removed from V and 7 bases from J, the gap between germline ends came to 12 bases. This CDR3 is built from 13 residues. Germline CDR1 is LNHDA and CDR2 is SQIVND (reference sequence).

This sequence joins TRBV5-1 and TRBJ1-1, with TRBD1 identical over 7 bases. Germline CDR1 reads SGHRS; CDR2 reads YFSETQ. With 3 bases clipped from V and 6 bases from J, the junction kept 5 bases outside the gene matches. This CDR3 comprises 13 residues. The CDR3 DNA sequence: TGCGCCAGCAGCTCGACAGGGTGGGCTGAAGCTTTCTTT. Its protein is CASSSTGWAEAFF.

This chain connects TRBV7-8 to TRBJ1-2; 9 nucleotides align to TRBD1. Germline-derived CDR1 and CDR2 are SGHVS and FQNEAQ. Germline trimming cut 5 bases from V and 0 bases from J; bases unmatched to any gene: 10. This CDR3 spans 17 amino acids. CDR3 loop: CASSPRTGAPANYGYTF. The CDR3 DNA sequence: TGTGCCAGCAGCCCCCGGACAGGGGCCCCTGCTAACTATGGCTACACCTTC.

The genes are TRBV28 and TRBJ2-7, with 8 bases fitting TRBD2. CDR1 and CDR2 from the germline V gene are MDHEN and SYDVKM. This CDR3 comprises 13 residues. V lost 7 bases, J lost 7 bases, and 9 bases stayed unmatched. The CDR3 loop reads CASKGGRYAEQYF. DNA for the CDR3: TGTGCCAGCAAGGGCGGGAGGTACGCAGAGCAGTACTTC.

The chain carries TRBV6-2 or TRBV6-3 and TRBJ2-2, with 10 bases that match TRBD1. Germline assignment: CDR1 MNHEY and CDR2 SVGEGT. V dropped 6 bases and J dropped 4; count of bases not matched to a gene: 8. This CDR3 comprises 16 residues. The CDR3 DNA sequence: TGTGCCAGCAGCCGATCCGGGACAGGGGCCACCGGGGAGCTGTTTTTT. Protein sequence: CASSRSGTGATGELFF.